The TCR beta chain under discussion was sequenced for a study of blood T cell repertoires in COVID-19. Background on the study: The study drew acute and convalescent COVID-19 samples from the United States, Italy and Spain.

Clones were read by immunoSEQ multiplex PCR, and TCRdb kept only the in-frame ones, dropping some. The top ten hold less than 20% of the sample, which has approximately 150,000 clones, about 86% seen once. CDR1 is LNHDA, CDR2 SQIVND, per germline (reference sequence). Trimming removed 6 bases from V and 1 base from J; junction bases left unmatched: 2. This CDR3 has 14 residues. The source material was peripheral blood. This chain connects TRBV19 to TRBJ1-1, with 10 nucleotides matching TRBD1. The receptor was isolated from a woman of 80 years or more with acute or convalescent COVID-19. DNA for the CDR3: TGTGCCAGTAGCCGACAGGGGGCGAACACTGAAGCTTTCTTT. Encoded protein: CASSRQGANTEAFF.